What follows is one T cell receptor beta chain and its context. The treatment was: oral pan-JAK inhibitor, 5-10 mg twice daily. The data originate from a study of CD8+ T cells in alopecia areata. It was cDNA, reverse transcribed from extracted RNA, that served as the sequencing template. The table came from immunoSEQ multiplex PCR; TCRdb's copy has only in-frame clones and leaves some out. Among 150,000 or so clones, less than 70% were seen once, and the ten largest hold 0.91%. Sample: CD4+ T cells sorted from blood, taken at week 4, from a patient treated with tofacitinib. This receptor was obtained from a human donor with alopecia areata.

CDR3 nucleotides: TGTGCCGGGGGACACGGATCCTACGAGCAGTACTTC. It translates to CAGGHGSYEQYF. The rearrangement joins TRBV7-9 to TRBJ2-7; D perhaps matches TRBD1 (6 bases). The V gene lost 11 bases and the J gene lost 1 base, with 12 bases spanning the gap. CDR3 length: 12 residues. Germline V gene sequence: CDR1 SEHNR, CDR2 FQNEAQ (reference sequence).